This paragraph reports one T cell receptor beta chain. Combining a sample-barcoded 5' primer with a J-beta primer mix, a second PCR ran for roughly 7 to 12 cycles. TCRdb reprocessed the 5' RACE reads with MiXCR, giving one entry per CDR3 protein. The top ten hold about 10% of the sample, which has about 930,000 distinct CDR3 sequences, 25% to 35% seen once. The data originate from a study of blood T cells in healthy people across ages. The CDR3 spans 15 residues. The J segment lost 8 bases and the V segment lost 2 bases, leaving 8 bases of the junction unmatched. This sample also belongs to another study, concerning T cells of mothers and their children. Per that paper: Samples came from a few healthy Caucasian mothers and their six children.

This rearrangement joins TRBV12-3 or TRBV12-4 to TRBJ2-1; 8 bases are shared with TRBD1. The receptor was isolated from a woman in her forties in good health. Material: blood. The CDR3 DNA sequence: TGTGCCAGCAGTTTAATTAGCCAGGGGGCGGATGAGCAGTTCTTC. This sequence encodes CASSLISQGADEQFF.